Following are 19 T cell receptor beta chains from one sample sequenced in a study of post-analysis software for immune sequencing data. Whole-study findings and limits: Patients used about 5 TRBV segments, including TRBV5-6, TRBV5-1 and TRBV20-1, more often than controls.

Libraries were made from TCR beta cDNA, and they carried unique molecular identifiers. TCRdb called the PCR reads again in MiXCR, with one record for every CDR3 protein. The sample consists of roughly 430,000 distinct CDR3 sequences, approximately 42% of them appearing once. These receptors lack a known antigen. Sequencing was carried out using blood. The source is a girl aged 2 to 9 with multiple sclerosis.

This clonotype has a handful of counts. J is TRBJ1-5 and V is TRBV12-3 or TRBV12-4; D is ambiguous. CDR3 length equals 13 residues. Trimming cost V 3 bases and J 7 bases, with 10 bases left between them. CDR3 protein: CASSLRLGQPQHF. The CDR3 DNA reads TGTGCCAGCAGTTTGAGGCTTGGGCAGCCCCAGCATTTT.

The V call is TRBV5-6, the J call TRBJ2-1; no clear D. V was shortened by 0 bases and J by 12 bases, with 13 bases between the two germline ends. Germline assignment: CDR1 SGHDT and CDR2 YYEEEE. This CDR3 contains 13 residues. The CDR3 DNA sequence: TGTGCCAGCAGCTTGGCCCGTATGTTGGGGCAGTTCTTC. This codes for CASSLARMLGQFF.

V and J are TRBV12-3 or TRBV12-4 and TRBJ1-1, with TRBD1 matching over 7 bases. J was trimmed by 0 bases and V by 5 bases; bases with no gene match: 6. This CDR3 comprises 15 residues. The CDR3 loop reads CASSQRQGMNTEAFF. CDR3 nucleotides: TGTGCCAGCAGTCAGAGACAGGGAATGAACACTGAAGCTTTCTTT.

This clonotype was seen a few times. The chain links TRBV7-2 to TRBJ2-7, with D hard to call. Trimming left V 1 base short and J 3 bases short, with 13 bases between. The CDR3 spans 15 residues. CDR1 is SGHTA and CDR2 is FQGNSA in the germline V gene. DNA of the CDR3: TGTGCCAGCAGCTTAGAGCCAGGTTTCTACTACGAGCAGTACTTC. Translating gives CASSLEPGFYYEQYF. The variable domain in full, with the rest retrieved from reference TRBV7-2 and TRBJ2-7, is GAGVSQSPSNKVTEKGKDVELRCDPISGHTALYWYRQSLGQGLEFLIYFQGNSAPDKSGLPSDRFSAERTGGSVSTLTIQRTQQEDSAVYLCASSLEPGFYYEQYFGPGTRLTVT.

A remark on this clonotype: Since the CDR3 does not end with the conserved phenylalanine or tryptophan, this likely comes from a read error. The chain links TRBV5-1 to TRBJ2-4, with TRBD2 as a possible D gene (5 bases). V lost 5 bases and J 8 bases, leaving 8 bases between the germline ends. In germline, CDR1 is SGHRS, CDR2 YFSETQ. The CDR3 length is 11 residues. The CDR3 region has the DNA TGCGCCAGCAGATACGGGGACATTCAGTACTGC. Its translation: CASRYGDIQYC.

The chain uses TRBV2 and TRBJ2-1; 7 nucleotides agree with TRBD2. The CDR3 has 10 residues. Trimming cost V 8 bases and J 11 bases; bases outside gene matches: 3. Germline assignment: CDR1 SNHLY and CDR2 FYNNEI. The CDR3 DNA reads as TGTGCCAGCCGGGGAGGGAAGCAGTTCTTC. Its protein product is CASRGGKQFF.

This clonotype showed up just a few times. The chain carries TRBV12-3 or TRBV12-4 and TRBJ2-7; 10 nucleotides match TRBD1. Trimming cost V 7 bases and J 5 bases; bases outside gene matches: 11. This CDR3 comprises 15 residues. This CDR3 reads CASTRRGGQGHEQYF. The CDR3 coding sequence is TGTGCCAGCACCCGAAGAGGGGGACAGGGGCACGAGCAGTACTTC.

The chain combines TRBV27 with TRBJ2-3; possibly TRBD1 for D (5 bases). Trimming cost V 3 bases and J 4 bases, with 14 bases left between them. Germline V gene lookup returns CDR1 MNHEY and CDR2 SMNVEV (reference sequence). The CDR3 spans 15 residues. The chain's CDR3 is CASSFGARYSDTQYF. The CDR3 DNA reads as TGTGCCAGCAGTTTTGGGGCTAGGTACTCAGATACGCAGTATTTT.

The count of this clonotype is one. The V gene is TRBV9, the J gene TRBJ2-1, with D tentatively TRBD1 or TRBD2 (5 bases each). The CDR3 is 13 residues long. Germline V gives CDR1 SGDLS, CDR2 YYNGEE. The V end was cut by 7 bases, the J end by 3 bases, with 11 bases between. The CDR3 nucleotides are TGTGCCAGCGGGGGTCCTGGCTACAATGAGCAGTTCTTC. Translated, it gives CASGGPGYNEQFF.

The chain links TRBV5-1 to TRBJ1-1; D ambiguous. V lost 2 bases and J lost 5, with 13 bases in between. The CDR3 length is 14 residues. Germline V lookup: CDR1 SGHRS, CDR2 YFSETQ. The chain's CDR3 is CASSFETDETEAFF. The CDR3 coding sequence is TGCGCCAGCAGCTTCGAGACGGACGAAACTGAAGCTTTCTTT.

The chain is built from TRBV7-8 and TRBJ2-1; 8 nucleotides match TRBD1. The trim removed 5 bases at V and 0 bases at J, leaving 6 bases unmatched. The CDR3 length is 16 residues. Germline-derived CDR1 and CDR2 are SGHVS and FQNEAQ. In DNA form, the CDR3 reads TGTGCCAGCAGCCACCGACAGGGGAGCTCCTACAATGAGCAGTTCTTC. This translates into CASSHRQGSSYNEQFF.

DNA for the CDR3: TGCGCCAGCAGCTTGGTTTCGGGGGCGAAGATCTATGAGCAGTACTTC. Translating gives CASSLVSGAKIYEQYF. The chain is built from TRBV5-1 and TRBJ2-5; possibly TRBD1 or TRBD2 for D (6 bases each). The V gene lost 0 bases and the J gene lost 11 bases, with 23 bases spanning the gap. Germline loops: CDR1 SGHRS, CDR2 YFSETQ. The CDR3 has 16 residues.

This chain links TRBV12-3 or TRBV12-4 with TRBJ1-1; D not certain. The CDR3 totals 14 residues. The V gene lost 3 bases and the J gene lost 0 bases, with 8 bases spanning the gap. In nucleotides, the CDR3 is TGTGCCAGCAGTTTTCTGGGAGTGAACACTGAAGCTTTCTTT. As protein: CASSFLGVNTEAFF.

The V gene is TRBV5-1, the J gene TRBJ2-7, with TRBD1 matching over 10 bases. Germline assignment: CDR1 SGHRS and CDR2 YFSETQ. V trimming: 4 bases; J trimming: 5 bases; junction bases outside the gene matches: 9. The CDR3 is 15 residues long. CDR3 protein: CASSAGTGDKHEQYF. In DNA, the CDR3 is TGCGCCAGCAGCGCCGGGACAGGGGACAAACACGAGCAGTACTTC.

For this clonotype: Being one base from a much bigger clone, this may be a read error. V and J are TRBV7-6 and TRBJ2-1; 7 bases fit TRBD2. CDR3 length: 13 residues. Germline-derived CDR1 and CDR2 are SGHVS and FNYEAQ. CDR3 nucleotides: TGTGTCAGCAGCCTAGAGGGCGGGAGTGAGCAGTTCTTC. Amino acid sequence: CVSSLEGGSEQFF.

The chain recombines TRBV15 with TRBJ1-6; D might be TRBD1 (6 bases). V lost 3 bases and J lost 8, with 17 bases in between. Germline V gene data show CDR1 as LNHNV and CDR2 as YYDKDF (reference sequence). The CDR3 has 16 residues. The CDR3: CATSRESRGNHSPLHF. CDR3 sequence (DNA): TGTGCCACCAGCAGGGAATCCAGGGGAAACCATTCACCCCTCCACTTT. Variable domain in full (rest from reference TRBV15 and TRBJ1-6): DAMVIQNPRYQVTQFGKPVTLSCSQTLNHNVMYWYQQKSSQAPKLLFHYYDKDFNNEADTPDNFQSRRPNTSFCFLDIRSPGLGDTAMYLCATSRESRGNHSPLHFGNGTRLTVT.

This clonotype has only a few counts. The chain couples TRBV2 to TRBJ2-7; 12 bases are shared with TRBD1. Germline CDR1 is SNHLY and CDR2 is FYNNEI. This CDR3 is 20 amino acids long. After removal of 7 bases from V and 3 bases from J, the junction contained 22 bases not matched to a gene. The CDR3, as DNA: TGTGCCAGCATTCCCCCTCCGGGACAGGGGGCGATTCGTAACGTCTACGAGCAGTACTTC. As protein: CASIPPPGQGAIRNVYEQYF.

The chain is built from TRBV25-1 and TRBJ2-6; maybe TRBD1 (5 bases). V lost 2 bases and J lost 0, with 11 bases in between. This CDR3 has 17 residues. Germline assignment: CDR1 MGHDK and CDR2 SYGVNS. For the CDR3, the DNA is TGTGCCAGCAGTGAAGACAGCACCAGCTCTGGGGCCAACGTCCTGACTTTC. It is translated as CASSEDSTSSGANVLTF.

This clonotype was observed a handful of times. The rearrangement joins TRBV6-1 to TRBJ1-6, with TRBD1 as a possible D gene (5 bases). Germline CDR1 and CDR2: MNHNS and SASEGT. This CDR3 has 15 residues. Trimming pared 6 bases from V and 10 bases from J, leaving 19 bases between. As DNA, the CDR3 is TGTGCCAGCAGGGGGACCAGGGTTGCGGAATCACCCCTCCACTTT. Protein: CASRGTRVAESPLHF.